This T cell receptor beta chain is from a study of blood T cell repertoires in COVID-19. Study-wide context: PBMCs, B-cell-depleted T cells, or T cells provided the cDNA or gDNA that made up the material.

Across 24 US areas, participants ranged in age from about 18 to 90 years. Authors' analysis steps: The assay estimated nucleated cells by amplifying reference gene primers. Profiled with immunoSEQ multiplex PCR; TCRdb holds only in-frame clones, not every one. V and J calls and clone size are those listed in that table; D and trimming were worked out from the DNA. The table lists 150,000 to 200,000 clones, approximately 88% of them singletons. CDR1 is SGHAT and CDR2 is FQNNGV in the germline V gene. The CDR3 has 14 residues. V lost 0 bases and J lost 3; bases outside the gene matches: 2. The sequenced material came from PBMCs or T cells enriched from blood (not recorded which). The TCR was taken from a man in his 70s who had been exposed to COVID-19. This chain uses TRBV11-2 with TRBJ2-7; 7 nucleotides align to TRBD1. The CDR3 DNA follows: TGTGCCAGCAGCTTAGAGACAGGGCGCTACGAGCAGTACTTC. It translates to CASSLETGRYEQYF.